This T cell receptor beta chain emerged from a study of blood T cell repertoires in COVID-19. V shed 5 bases, J shed 7 bases, and the junction held 8 bases outside the gene matches. The germline CDR1 and CDR2 sequences are SEHNR and FQNEAQ (reference sequence). The CDR3 totals 15 residues. Here immunoSEQ multiplex PCR was the method, and the copy in TCRdb shows in-frame clones only, minus some. The table includes roughly 500,000 clones, approximately 92% detected once. This clone came up once. This chain joins TRBV7-9 and TRBJ2-1, with TRBD1 matching over 10 bases. This TCR was recovered from a man younger than 35 with COVID-19, enrolled during active disease. Sample: peripheral blood. CDR3 region: CASSLTGGAGNEQFF. For the CDR3, the DNA is TGTGCCAGCAGCCTGACAGGGGGCGCGGGGAATGAGCAGTTCTTC.